This T cell receptor beta chain was recorded in a study of beta chain features in type 1 diabetes. Study observations and caveats: Moderate yet significant TCRB CDR3 shortening was seen in Type 1 diabetes patients in all four CD4+ subsets.

Of note for this clone: Its antigen is not known.

Germline-derived CDR1 and CDR2 are SEHNR and FQNEAQ (reference sequence). The CDR3 length is 14 residues. Trimming left V 2 bases short and J 1 base short, with 9 bases between. TCRB transcripts that were expressed got sequenced, as all of the isolated RNA had been reverse transcribed. Some clones are missing from TCRdb's copy, which holds only in-frame ones; the method was immunoSEQ multiplex PCR. The data hold over 200,000 clones, with around 9.9% observed a single time. This TCR was recovered from a man under 40 with type 1 diabetes. Sequencing input: naive CD4+ T cells from blood. This chain joins TRBV7-9 and TRBJ2-7; tentative D call: TRBD1 (6 bases). The CDR3 here is CASSLSTGSYEQYF. The CDR3 DNA follows: TGTGCCAGCAGCTTATCTACAGGGTCCTACGAGCAGTACTTC.